This T cell receptor (beta chain) was recovered during a study of cytomegalovirus exposure and HLA in healthy donors. Study-wide points: Follow-up analysis later connected one missense variant in DCLRE1C with trimming of TCR beta V- and J-genes.

CDR1 SQVTM and CDR2 ANQGSEA come from the germline V gene. The CDR3 consists of 11 residues. The V gene lost 3 bases and the J gene lost 7 bases, with 10 bases spanning the gap. Notes on this clone: Its matching antigen is unknown.

The PCR employed 60 Vbeta primers together with 13 Jbeta primers. In the authors' methods: Later, tens of millions of unique TCR beta chains were counted in an analysis, and about 10 million of them were shared. Generated by immunoSEQ multiplex PCR, the TCRdb table keeps only in-frame clones and is missing some. V, J and clone size are those of that table, while D and trimming were read from the DNA. Here the sample spans about 140,000 clones, roughly 76% being singletons. The rearrangement uses TRBV29-1 and TRBJ2-7; a weak D match, TRBD2 (6 bases). The origin of this receptor is a man between 18 and 35 years old in good health and CMV-seronegative. Material for sequencing was PBMCs. The CDR3 nucleotides read TGCAGCGTTGAGGAGGGAATAGAGCAGTACTTC. This gives the protein CSVEEGIEQYF.